Listed below are T cell receptor beta chains from one sample, sequenced in a study of blood T cell repertoires in COVID-19. The repertoire was sequenced with immunoSEQ multiplex PCR; TCRdb's copy has only in-frame clones and lacks some. The sample comprises about 75,000 clones, 75% to 90% of which are singletons, and approximately 2.5% rests with the top ten. The sample was peripheral blood. The origin of the receptors is a human donor in a cohort sampled during active COVID-19. CDR3s include the opening cysteine and the closing phenylalanine or tryptophan. Each record gives: clone size, J gene, D gene, V gene, CDR3 protein, CDR3 DNA. D genes are given only for firm matches. Some rows mark clone size as missing; the rest say once, few, many or name a class of expanded clone.

>-|TRBJ2-1|-|TRBV6-2/TRBV6-3
CASSYTGLGEQFF
TGTGCCAGCAGTTACACCGGCCTCGGGGAGCAGTTCTTC
>-|TRBJ1-3|-|TRBV9
CASSASGASGNTIYF
TGTGCCAGCAGCGCGTCAGGGGCCTCTGGAAACACCATATATTTT
>-|TRBJ1-6|TRBD1|TRBV30
CAWSGQGRSPLHF
TGTGCCTGGAGCGGACAGGGTCGGTCACCCCTCCACTTT
>-|TRBJ2-3|TRBD1|TRBV7-9
CASSPGTGVTDTQYF
TGTGCCAGCAGTCCCGGGACAGGGGTCACAGATACGCAGTATTTT
>-|TRBJ2-7|-|TRBV11-2
CASSLGAIYEQYF
TGTGCCAGCAGCTTAGGGGCGATCTACGAGCAGTACTTC
>-|TRBJ2-1|TRBD2|TRBV7-3
CASSPTTRLAGVLASYNEQFF
TGTGCCAGCAGCCCCACCACCCGACTAGCGGGAGTATTAGCGTCCTACAATGAGCAGTTCTTC
>-|TRBJ1-1|-|TRBV18
CASSPNPGTSNTEAFF
TGTGCCAGCTCACCGAATCCCGGGACATCGAACACTGAAGCTTTCTTT
>-|TRBJ2-1|TRBD2|TRBV7-6
CASSLSASGYNEQFF
TGTGCCAGCAGCTTATCTGCTAGCGGGTACAATGAGCAGTTCTTC
>-|TRBJ2-3|TRBD2|TRBV27
CASSSPKPGTSGFTDTQYF
TGTGCCAGCAGTTCGCCAAAACCCGGGACTAGCGGATTCACAGATACGCAGTATTTT
>-|TRBJ2-5|-|TRBV21-1
CASSPDTVRETQYF
TGTGCCAGCAGCCCGGACACCGTGAGGGAGACCCAGTACTTC
>-|TRBJ2-4|-|TRBV7-2
CASSSDIIIQYF
TGTGCCAGCAGCTCGGACATAATCATTCAGTACTTC
>-|TRBJ2-7|-|TRBV7-2
CASSWGGQGSYEQYF
TGTGCCAGCAGCTGGGGCGGGCAGGGGTCCTACGAGCAGTACTTC
>few|TRBJ1-4|-|TRBV6-5
CASGTASTNEKLFF
TGTGCCAGCGGAACAGCTTCAACTAATGAAAAACTGTTTTTT
>-|TRBJ1-1|TRBD1|TRBV4-1
CASSHPGGLVAFF
TGCGCCAGCAGCCATCCAGGGGGCTTGGTGGCTTTCTTT
>-|TRBJ2-7|-|TRBV3-1/TRBV3-2
CASSQRTVTYEQYF
TGTGCCAGCAGCCAGAGGACAGTTACCTACGAGCAGTACTTC
>-|TRBJ2-5|TRBD2|TRBV15
CATSTQLAGALQETQYF
TGTGCCACCAGCACCCAATTAGCGGGAGCCCTCCAAGAGACCCAGTACTTC
>-|TRBJ2-5|TRBD2|TRBV6-5
CASRIREGHQETQYF
TGTGCCAGCAGAATACGGGAGGGACACCAAGAGACCCAGTACTTC
>-|TRBJ2-7|TRBD2|TRBV9
CASSVGTSTSYEQYF
TGTGCCAGCAGCGTAGGGACTAGCACCTCCTACGAGCAGTACTTC
>-|TRBJ2-3|TRBD2|TRBV5-6
CASSQTSGGTDTQYF
TGTGCCAGCAGCCAGACTAGCGGGGGGACAGATACGCAGTATTTT
>-|TRBJ2-6|-|TRBV5-6
CASSLPGMSSGANVLTF
TGTGCCAGCAGCTTGCCAGGGATGTCTTCTGGGGCCAACGTCCTGACTTTC
>-|TRBJ2-7|-|TRBV20-1
CSASLYEQYF
TGCAGTGCTAGTTTATACGAGCAGTACTTC
>-|TRBJ1-2|-|TRBV7-2
CASSPRTSSAYGYTF
TGTGCCAGCAGCCCGAGGACATCGTCCGCCTATGGCTACACCTTC